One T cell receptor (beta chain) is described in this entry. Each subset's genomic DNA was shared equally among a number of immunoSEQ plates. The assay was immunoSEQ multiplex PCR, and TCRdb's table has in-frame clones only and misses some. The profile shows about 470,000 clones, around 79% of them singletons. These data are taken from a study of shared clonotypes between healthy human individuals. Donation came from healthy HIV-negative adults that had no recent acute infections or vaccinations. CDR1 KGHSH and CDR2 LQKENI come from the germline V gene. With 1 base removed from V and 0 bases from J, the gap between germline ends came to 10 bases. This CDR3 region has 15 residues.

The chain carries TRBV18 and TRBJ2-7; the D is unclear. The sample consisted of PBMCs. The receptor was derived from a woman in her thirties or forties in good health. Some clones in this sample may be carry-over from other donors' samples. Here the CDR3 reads CASSPRQPGSYEQYF. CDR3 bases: TGTGCCAGCTCACCACGACAACCGGGCTCCTACGAGCAGTACTTC.